Below, 16 T cell receptor beta chains from the same sample are listed, as sequenced in a study of beta chain features in type 1 diabetes. The isolated RNA, all of it, was reverse transcribed, so expressed TCRB transcripts were what got sequenced. Clones were sequenced by immunoSEQ multiplex PCR, and TCRdb holds only the in-frame ones, with some missing. Among 350,000 to 450,000 clones listed, roughly 16% were seen once. Input material: naive CD4+ T cells from blood. Receptors originate from a woman aged 18-29 years in good health.

This rearrangement joins TRBV27 to TRBJ2-7; 7 bases fit TRBD1. Germline CDR1 is MNHEY and CDR2 is SMNVEV (reference sequence). The CDR3 loop spans 16 amino acids. V was clipped by 4 bases and J by 1 base; unmatched bases: 10. The CDR3 is CASSSPRQGGSYEQYF. The CDR3 bases are TGTGCCAGCAGTTCCCCTCGACAGGGTGGGTCCTACGAGCAGTACTTC.

The genes are TRBV28 and TRBJ2-5; tentatively, D is TRBD1 (6 bases). The ends were cut back, 4 bases at V and 5 bases at J, with 11 bases in the middle. There are 13 residues in the CDR3. Looked up from germline, CDR1 is MDHEN and CDR2 is SYDVKM. This CDR3 is CASSSGHRETQYF. The CDR3 coding sequence is TGTGCCAGCAGTTCGGGACATCGGGAGACCCAGTACTTC.

This rearrangement joins TRBV7-3 to TRBJ2-2; D not certain. Per the germline V gene, CDR1 is SGHTA and CDR2 is FQGTGA. This CDR3 is 15 amino acids long. Between the trimmed V and J ends, which lost 2 bases and 3 bases, there was a span of 10 bases. The CDR3 nucleotides read TGTGCCAGCAGCTTATCCTCTCGGGACACCGGGGAGCTGTTTTTT. Its protein is CASSLSSRDTGELFF.

The CDR3 nucleotides read TGTGCCAGCAGCTCGGGTAGCAATGAGCAGTTCTTC. It translates to CASSSGSNEQFF. This chain joins TRBV7-2 and TRBJ2-1; D not certain. The CDR3 contains 12 residues. V shed 4 bases and J shed 6 bases, with 7 bases lying between them. Per germline, CDR1 SGHTA and CDR2 FQGNSA.

DNA of the CDR3: TGTGCCAGCAGTTTGTTGGCCGATGAGCAGTTCTTC. Its translation is CASSLLADEQFF. The chain is built from TRBV28 and TRBJ2-1; D is undetermined. The CDR3 contains 12 residues. V lost 3 bases to trimming and J lost 8 bases, with 8 bases between them. In germline, CDR1 is MDHEN, CDR2 SYDVKM.

The V call is TRBV11-1, the J call TRBJ1-1; TRBD1 agrees at 8 bases. V was pared by 5 bases and J by 4 bases, with 9 bases of the junction left unmatched. CDR1 is SGHAT and CDR2 is FQDESV in the germline V gene (reference sequence). This CDR3 is built from 15 residues. CDR3 in amino acids: CASSDFGQGGTEAFF. The CDR3, as DNA: TGTGCCAGCAGCGATTTCGGACAGGGAGGCACTGAAGCTTTCTTT.

Worth noting for this clone: The sample has other DNA sequences that encode this CDR3 too. The chain is built from TRBV19 and TRBJ1-5; 7 bases align to TRBD1. Germline CDR1 reads LNHDA; CDR2 reads SQIVND (reference sequence). The CDR3 totals 13 residues. The V and J ends lost 7 bases and 2 bases, in that order; junction bases with no gene match: 2. CDR3 residues: CASKDRGNQPQHF. The DNA of the CDR3 is TGTGCCAGTAAAGACAGGGGCAATCAGCCCCAGCATTTT.

The CDR3 DNA is TGTGCCAGCAGTTACATCAAAGATAGTGAGCAGTACTTC. This translates into CASSYIKDSEQYF. The J gene is TRBJ2-7, the V gene TRBV6-5; D remains ambiguous. The CDR3 loop spans 13 amino acids. Trimming stripped 2 bases from V and 7 bases from J, with 12 bases between. CDR1 MNHEY and CDR2 SVGAGI come from the germline V gene.

This chain joins TRBV5-4 and TRBJ1-2; TRBD1 aligns across 7 bases. J gave up 6 bases and V 0 bases, and 5 bases lay outside the gene matches. Germline V gene sequence: CDR1 SGHNT, CDR2 YYREEE (reference sequence). The CDR3 covers 14 residues. CDR3 region: CASSLVGTAHGYTF. The CDR3 nucleotides read TGTGCCAGCAGCTTGGTTGGGACAGCGCATGGCTACACCTTC.

This clone has just a few counts. Other DNA variants within this sample encode the same CDR3. V usage is TRBV18 and J usage is TRBJ2-7; TRBD2 is a possible D gene (5 bases). CDR1 and CDR2 from the germline V gene are KGHSH and LQKENI. The CDR3 covers 12 residues. V lost 2 bases and J lost 3, with 5 bases in between. Here the CDR3 reads CASSPGGYEQYF. The DNA for the CDR3 is TGTGCCAGCTCACCAGGAGGCTACGAGCAGTACTTC.

The chain joins TRBV29-1 to TRBJ2-1; maybe TRBD1 (5 bases). Looked up from germline, CDR1 is SQVTM and CDR2 is ANQGSEA. V lost 4 bases and J 0 bases, leaving 13 bases between the germline ends. CDR3 size: 15 residues. Written as DNA, the CDR3 is TGCAGCGTTGTGCAGGGTTCCAGCTCCTACAATGAGCAGTTCTTC. Its translation: CSVVQGSSSYNEQFF.

This clone was seen only a few times. This rearrangement joins TRBV11-2 to TRBJ2-1; 9 nucleotides align to TRBD1. V shed 5 bases, J shed 4 bases, and the junction held 0 bases outside the gene matches. Germline V gives CDR1 SGHAT, CDR2 FQNNGV. This CDR3 comprises 13 residues. In DNA form, the CDR3 reads TGTGCCAGCAGCGACAGGGGGTACAATGAGCAGTTCTTC. Translating gives CASSDRGYNEQFF.

This clone appeared a few times. The V call is TRBV28, the J call TRBJ2-1; 13 bases line up with TRBD2. The germline gives CDR1 MDHEN, CDR2 SYDVKM. The CDR3 consists of 16 residues. The V and J ends lost 1 base and 10 bases, in that order; junction bases with no gene match: 7. CDR3 bases: TGTGCCAGCAGTTTATTCGGACTAGCGGGGGCGAGGGAGCAGTTCTTC. Translation: CASSLFGLAGAREQFF.

In this sample, this clone turned up a few times. The chain employs TRBV7-9 and TRBJ2-7; 7 bases line up with TRBD2. The trim removed 1 base at V and 0 bases at J, leaving 6 bases unmatched. The CDR3 spans 16 residues. Per the germline V gene, CDR1 is SEHNR and CDR2 is FQNEAQ (reference sequence). The CDR3 here is CASSLVYSGASYEQYF. In nucleotides, the CDR3 is TGTGCCAGCAGCTTAGTATACAGCGGGGCCTCCTACGAGCAGTACTTC.

The chain is built from TRBV7-9 and TRBJ1-2, with a tentative D call TRBD1 (6 bases). Germline V gives CDR1 SEHNR, CDR2 FQNEAQ (reference sequence). CDR3 length: 13 residues. V shed 5 bases and J shed 4 bases, with 11 bases lying between them. DNA of the CDR3: TGTGCCAGCAGCCCTGGGACAACCTATGGCTACACCTTC. Encoded protein: CASSPGTTYGYTF.

The chain couples TRBV28 to TRBJ1-5, with 7 bases aligning to TRBD1. The ends lost 5 bases at V and 2 bases at J; junction bases unmatched: 9. The CDR3 covers 16 residues. Germline V gives CDR1 MDHEN, CDR2 SYDVKM. In DNA, the CDR3 is TGTGCCAGCAGTCCTGAGACAGGGATGGGCAATCAGCCCCAGCATTTT. Translating it yields CASSPETGMGNQPQHF.